Listed below are T cell receptor beta chains from one sample, sequenced in a study of cytomegalovirus exposure and HLA in healthy donors. Produced via immunoSEQ multiplex PCR; TCRdb's table is partial and in-frame only. The data contain about 100,000 clones, around three quarters of them singletons. Material for sequencing was PBMCs. The source of these receptors is a woman under 30 in good health and CMV-seropositive. Both conserved end residues are part of each CDR3. Fields, in order: CDR3 DNA, CDR3 protein, J gene, clone size, D gene, V gene. The D gene is left open where the match is weak. The listing skips clone size in some rows; elsewhere it reads once, few, many or a size class.

CDR3nt: TGTGCCAGCAGCGTAGAGATAGACACCGGGGAGCTGTTTTTT
CDR3aa: CASSVEIDTGELFF
j_gene: TRBJ2-2
abundance: .
d_gene: .
v_gene: TRBV9

CDR3nt: TGTGCCAGCTCACCCTCGGGACAGGGGCTCGAGCAGTACTTC
CDR3aa: CASSPSGQGLEQYF
j_gene: TRBJ2-7
abundance: .
d_gene: TRBD1
v_gene: TRBV18

CDR3nt: TGCAGCGTTGAAGACCCGACTAGCGGGACTTTTTTTGGCAATGAGCAGTTCTTC
CDR3aa: CSVEDPTSGTFFGNEQFF
j_gene: TRBJ2-1
abundance: once
d_gene: TRBD2
v_gene: TRBV29-1

CDR3nt: TGCGCCAGCGGGAGGTCCCTCACAGATACGCAGTATTTT
CDR3aa: CASGRSLTDTQYF
j_gene: TRBJ2-3
abundance: .
d_gene: .
v_gene: TRBV10-1

CDR3nt: TGTGCCAGCGGAAGGACAGTTAATGAAAAACTGTTTTTT
CDR3aa: CASGRTVNEKLFF
j_gene: TRBJ1-4
abundance: .
d_gene: .
v_gene: TRBV6-1

CDR3nt: TGTGCCAGCACCCTGGGACTCGGGGGCACTGAAGCTTTCTTT
CDR3aa: CASTLGLGGTEAFF
j_gene: TRBJ1-1
abundance: .
d_gene: .
v_gene: TRBV28

CDR3nt: TGTGCCAGCTCCCAGGGAAATGGCTACACCTTC
CDR3aa: CASSQGNGYTF
j_gene: TRBJ1-2
abundance: .
d_gene: .
v_gene: TRBV6-5

CDR3nt: TGTGCCAGCAGCACAAGACAGGGGCGAGCTTTCTTT
CDR3aa: CASSTRQGRAFF
j_gene: TRBJ1-1
abundance: .
d_gene: TRBD1
v_gene: TRBV7-9

CDR3nt: TGTGCCAGCAGGGAGGGCGACCTAGCGGTTACCGGGGAGCTGTTTTTT
CDR3aa: CASREGDLAVTGELFF
j_gene: TRBJ2-2
abundance: .
d_gene: TRBD2
v_gene: TRBV5-4

CDR3nt: TGTGTCAGCACCCATCCAGGGGGCGCGAATGAAGGTGAAAAACTGTTTTTT
CDR3aa: CVSTHPGGANEGEKLFF
j_gene: TRBJ1-4
abundance: .
d_gene: TRBD1
v_gene: TRBV28

CDR3nt: TGTGCCAGTAGGGCCGGGGACAGGGGGGCCGGGGAGCTGTTTTTT
CDR3aa: CASRAGDRGAGELFF
j_gene: TRBJ2-2
abundance: few
d_gene: TRBD1
v_gene: TRBV19

CDR3nt: TGTGCCAGCAGTGCCCTCTCTGGAAACACCATATATTTT
CDR3aa: CASSALSGNTIYF
j_gene: TRBJ1-3
abundance: few
d_gene: .
v_gene: TRBV6-1

CDR3nt: TGTGCCAGCAGCTTGCAGGGAATACCCTCACCCCTCCACTTT
CDR3aa: CASSLQGIPSPLHF
j_gene: TRBJ1-6
abundance: few
d_gene: .
v_gene: TRBV5-4

CDR3nt: TGTGCCAGCAGTTACCAATCGACAGGAACCCTGGGAGGCTACACCTTC
CDR3aa: CASSYQSTGTLGGYTF
j_gene: TRBJ1-2
abundance: .
d_gene: .
v_gene: TRBV6-5

CDR3nt: TGTGCCAGCAGCTTAGGGACAGGTTATAATGAGCAGTTCTTC
CDR3aa: CASSLGTGYNEQFF
j_gene: TRBJ2-1
abundance: .
d_gene: TRBD1
v_gene: TRBV7-2

CDR3nt: TGCGCCAGCAGCCGCTTTTCCAGCGATCAGCCCCAGCATTTT
CDR3aa: CASSRFSSDQPQHF
j_gene: TRBJ1-5
abundance: .
d_gene: .
v_gene: TRBV4-1

CDR3nt: TGTGCCAGCAGGGTAGGGACAGGGAAGTATTCACCCCTCCACTTT
CDR3aa: CASRVGTGKYSPLHF
j_gene: TRBJ1-6
abundance: .
d_gene: TRBD1
v_gene: TRBV27

CDR3nt: TGTGCCAGCAGCGAGAACGGAGTTTACACTGAAGCTTTCTTT
CDR3aa: CASSENGVYTEAFF
j_gene: TRBJ1-1
abundance: .
d_gene: .
v_gene: TRBV2

CDR3nt: TGTGCCAGTAGTATATGGGCAGGGTTCGAGCAGTACTTC
CDR3aa: CASSIWAGFEQYF
j_gene: TRBJ2-7
abundance: .
d_gene: .
v_gene: TRBV19

CDR3nt: TGTGCCAGCAGCGGAGGGACAGCCGAGCAGTACTTC
CDR3aa: CASSGGTAEQYF
j_gene: TRBJ2-7
abundance: few
d_gene: .
v_gene: TRBV7-6

CDR3nt: TGTGCCAGCAGCCGAGGACTAGCGGACACAGATACGCAGTATTTT
CDR3aa: CASSRGLADTDTQYF
j_gene: TRBJ2-3
abundance: .
d_gene: TRBD2
v_gene: TRBV9

CDR3nt: TGTGCCAGCAGTTTATTGGCGCCAGGGGGCTCGGGTGGCTACACCTTC
CDR3aa: CASSLLAPGGSGGYTF
j_gene: TRBJ1-2
abundance: .
d_gene: TRBD1
v_gene: TRBV27

CDR3nt: TGTGCCATCAGTGAGGGACAGGCCACGGGTGAAAAACTGTTTTTT
CDR3aa: CAISEGQATGEKLFF
j_gene: TRBJ1-4
abundance: .
d_gene: TRBD1
v_gene: TRBV10-3

CDR3nt: TGTGCCAGCAACACCCGGACTAGCGGACCCTACGAGCAGTACTTC
CDR3aa: CASNTRTSGPYEQYF
j_gene: TRBJ2-7
abundance: .
d_gene: TRBD2
v_gene: TRBV6-5

CDR3nt: TGCGCCAGCAGCTCCAGACAGGGCTCCTATAATTCACCCCTCCACTTT
CDR3aa: CASSSRQGSYNSPLHF
j_gene: TRBJ1-6
abundance: .
d_gene: TRBD1
v_gene: TRBV5-1

CDR3nt: TGTGCCAGCAAGCTCGGGACTAGCAACACCGGGGAGCTGTTTTTT
CDR3aa: CASKLGTSNTGELFF
j_gene: TRBJ2-2
abundance: .
d_gene: TRBD2
v_gene: TRBV2

CDR3nt: TGTGCCAGTAGTATCAGGTGGCCCTACGAGCAGTACTTC
CDR3aa: CASSIRWPYEQYF
j_gene: TRBJ2-7
abundance: few
d_gene: .
v_gene: TRBV19

CDR3nt: TGTGCCACCAGCAGAGATCCGGACAGCGAGCAGTACTTC
CDR3aa: CATSRDPDSEQYF
j_gene: TRBJ2-7
abundance: .
d_gene: .
v_gene: TRBV15

CDR3nt: TGTGCCAGCAGCGCTAGCGGGAGGCCTCAAGATACGCAGTATTTT
CDR3aa: CASSASGRPQDTQYF
j_gene: TRBJ2-3
abundance: .
d_gene: TRBD2
v_gene: TRBV11-3

CDR3nt: TGTGCCAGCAGTACCTCGGGACAGGGGTATCAGCCCCAGCATTTT
CDR3aa: CASSTSGQGYQPQHF
j_gene: TRBJ1-5
abundance: .
d_gene: TRBD1
v_gene: TRBV28

CDR3nt: TGTGCCAGCAGGAAACGAACGGGACTAGCGGGAGTTGAGCAGTTCTTC
CDR3aa: CASRKRTGLAGVEQFF
j_gene: TRBJ2-1
abundance: .
d_gene: TRBD2
v_gene: TRBV28

CDR3nt: TGTGCCAGCAGTGTCTTCAGTCTTACCGGGGAGCTGTTTTTT
CDR3aa: CASSVFSLTGELFF
j_gene: TRBJ2-2
abundance: .
d_gene: .
v_gene: TRBV2

CDR3nt: TGCGCCAGCAGCTTGGGACAGGGGACTGCTGAAGCTTTCTTT
CDR3aa: CASSLGQGTAEAFF
j_gene: TRBJ1-1
abundance: .
d_gene: TRBD1
v_gene: TRBV5-1

CDR3nt: TGTGCCAGCAGTTACTCGAAGTCTAGCGGGAGGTACGAGCAGTACTTC
CDR3aa: CASSYSKSSGRYEQYF
j_gene: TRBJ2-7
abundance: .
d_gene: TRBD2
v_gene: TRBV6-5

CDR3nt: TGTGCCAGCAGCTTGTCCGGGAACGAGCAGTACTTC
CDR3aa: CASSLSGNEQYF
j_gene: TRBJ2-7
abundance: .
d_gene: .
v_gene: TRBV7-9

CDR3nt: TGCGCCAGCACCTTGGGACTAGCGGGATTCAGCTCCTACAATGAGCAGTTCTTC
CDR3aa: CASTLGLAGFSSYNEQFF
j_gene: TRBJ2-1
abundance: .
d_gene: TRBD2
v_gene: TRBV5-1

CDR3nt: TGTGGGGGCTGGGGCGGGACCCTTTACGAGCAGTACTTC
CDR3aa: CGGWGGTLYEQYF
j_gene: TRBJ2-7
abundance: .
d_gene: .
v_gene: TRBV27

CDR3nt: TGTGCCAGCTTCCGGGACAGGGGGACGAACACTGAAGCTTTCTTT
CDR3aa: CASFRDRGTNTEAFF
j_gene: TRBJ1-1
abundance: .
d_gene: TRBD1
v_gene: TRBV5-8

CDR3nt: TGTGCCAGCAGCCAAGAAAGCGGGCTAAACTACGAGCAGTACTTC
CDR3aa: CASSQESGLNYEQYF
j_gene: TRBJ2-7
abundance: .
d_gene: .
v_gene: TRBV4-2

CDR3nt: TGTGCCAGCAATAACCCGAGTGAGGGACAGGGCACCTACGAGCAGTACTTC
CDR3aa: CASNNPSEGQGTYEQYF
j_gene: TRBJ2-7
abundance: .
d_gene: TRBD1
v_gene: TRBV2

CDR3nt: TGTGCCAGCAGCCCCATCGGGACAGCAAACACTGAAGCTTTCTTT
CDR3aa: CASSPIGTANTEAFF
j_gene: TRBJ1-1
abundance: .
d_gene: TRBD1
v_gene: TRBV14

CDR3nt: TGTGCCACCGGGGGAGGGAACGGCTACACCTTC
CDR3aa: CATGGGNGYTF
j_gene: TRBJ1-2
abundance: .
d_gene: .
v_gene: TRBV10-3

CDR3nt: TGTGCCTGGAGTGAAGGGGGAATCAATCAGCCCCAGCATTTT
CDR3aa: CAWSEGGINQPQHF
j_gene: TRBJ1-5
abundance: .
d_gene: .
v_gene: TRBV30

CDR3nt: TGTGCCGGTGCGGGAGGCACTAATGAAAAACTGTTTTTT
CDR3aa: CAGAGGTNEKLFF
j_gene: TRBJ1-4
abundance: .
d_gene: .
v_gene: TRBV2

CDR3nt: TGTGCCAGCGCTCGCGGGGCCTCCTCCTACGAGCAGTACTTC
CDR3aa: CASARGASSYEQYF
j_gene: TRBJ2-7
abundance: .
d_gene: .
v_gene: TRBV2

CDR3nt: TGTGCCATCAGTCAGCCGGGACAGGGTTCGGAAAAACTGTTTTTT
CDR3aa: CAISQPGQGSEKLFF
j_gene: TRBJ1-4
abundance: .
d_gene: TRBD1
v_gene: TRBV10-3

CDR3nt: TGTGCCAGCAGCTTGAGCGGGACGCCGCCGTACAATGAGCAGTTCTTC
CDR3aa: CASSLSGTPPYNEQFF
j_gene: TRBJ2-1
abundance: once
d_gene: TRBD2
v_gene: TRBV7-9

CDR3nt: TGTGCCAGCAGCAGTGGGACAGGGGCTGGTTCACCCCTCCACTTT
CDR3aa: CASSSGTGAGSPLHF
j_gene: TRBJ1-6
abundance: .
d_gene: TRBD1
v_gene: TRBV7-8

CDR3nt: TGTGCCAGCAGCCTTGGGACTACCTTTCTGAATCAGCCCCAGCATTTT
CDR3aa: CASSLGTTFLNQPQHF
j_gene: TRBJ1-5
abundance: once
d_gene: .
v_gene: TRBV7-8

CDR3nt: TGTGCCAGCAGCCCGGGAGTACAGAATCAGCCCCAGCATTTT
CDR3aa: CASSPGVQNQPQHF
j_gene: TRBJ1-5
abundance: .
d_gene: .
v_gene: TRBV9

CDR3nt: TGCGCCAGCAGCCCCCTAGCGACGGGAGGAGGATCCTACGAGCAGTACTTC
CDR3aa: CASSPLATGGGSYEQYF
j_gene: TRBJ2-7
abundance: few
d_gene: TRBD2
v_gene: TRBV5-1

CDR3nt: TGTGCCAGCAGCACCCAGGGTACGTCTTCTGAAGCTTTCTTT
CDR3aa: CASSTQGTSSEAFF
j_gene: TRBJ1-1
abundance: .
d_gene: .
v_gene: TRBV9

CDR3nt: TGTGCCAGCAGTTACGGGGGCCGCCCTTTCTACGAGCAGTACTTC
CDR3aa: CASSYGGRPFYEQYF
j_gene: TRBJ2-7
abundance: .
d_gene: .
v_gene: TRBV6-5

CDR3nt: TGTGCCAGCAGCCCGCGACTAGCGGGTTTCTTCAATGAGCAGTTCTTC
CDR3aa: CASSPRLAGFFNEQFF
j_gene: TRBJ2-1
abundance: .
d_gene: TRBD2
v_gene: TRBV5-8

CDR3nt: TGTGCCTGGAGTCCGCGTTTCAACAATGAGCAGTTCTTC
CDR3aa: CAWSPRFNNEQFF
j_gene: TRBJ2-1
abundance: once
d_gene: .
v_gene: TRBV30